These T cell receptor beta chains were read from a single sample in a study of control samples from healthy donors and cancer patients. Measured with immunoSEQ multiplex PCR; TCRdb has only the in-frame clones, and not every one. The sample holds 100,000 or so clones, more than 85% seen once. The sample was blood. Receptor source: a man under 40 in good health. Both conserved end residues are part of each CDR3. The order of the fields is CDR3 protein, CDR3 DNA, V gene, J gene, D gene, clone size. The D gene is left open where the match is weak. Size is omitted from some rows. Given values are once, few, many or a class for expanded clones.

CASSVGRGGEQFF	TGTGCCAGCAGCGTCGGCAGGGGTGGTGAGCAGTTCTTC	TRBV11-3	TRBJ2-1	.	.
CASSLLLQTTNTGELFF	TGCGCCAGCAGCCTACTACTCCAAACAACGAACACCGGGGAGCTGTTTTTT	TRBV5-1	TRBJ2-2	.	.
CASSWTAQAFF	TGTGCCAGCAGTTGGACAGCCCAAGCTTTCTTT	TRBV12-3/TRBV12-4	TRBJ1-1	.	once
CASSLEGGVKNIQYF	TGTGCCAGCAGCTTAGAAGGAGGGGTCAAAAACATTCAGTACTTC	TRBV7-2	TRBJ2-4	.	.
CASSLDGGPGQGGDEQFF	TGTGCCAGCAGTTTAGACGGAGGCCCGGGACAGGGTGGTGATGAGCAGTTCTTC	TRBV27	TRBJ2-1	TRBD1	.
CASSLHSTLGETQYF	TGTGCCAGCAGCTTACACAGTACATTGGGCGAGACCCAGTACTTC	TRBV11-3	TRBJ2-5	.	.
CASSQYAQGAVRAFF	TGTGCCAGCAGCCAATATGCACAGGGGGCTGTCCGGGCTTTCTTT	TRBV3-1/TRBV3-2	TRBJ1-1	TRBD1	.
CASSLNSYNSPLHF	TGTGCCAGCAGTTTAAACTCCTATAATTCACCCCTCCACTTT	TRBV28	TRBJ1-6	.	.
CASTRSPLDTQYF	TGTGCCAGCACCCGGTCCCCTCTGGATACGCAGTATTTT	TRBV27	TRBJ2-3	.	.
CASSPPRQAPTQPQHF	TGCGCCAGCAGCCCACCCCGACAGGCTCCCACTCAGCCCCAGCATTTT	TRBV10-1	TRBJ1-5	.	.
CASSQGAGGLNIQYF	TGTGCCAGCAGCCAAGGAGCCGGGGGCCTGAACATTCAGTACTTC	TRBV4-2	TRBJ2-4	.	.
CASSLESLNEQFF	TGTGCCAGCAGCTTGGAAAGTCTGAATGAGCAGTTCTTC	TRBV5-5	TRBJ2-1	.	.
CATSDGDRGSYNEQFF	TGTGCCACCAGTGATGGAGACAGGGGATCCTACAATGAGCAGTTCTTC	TRBV24-1	TRBJ2-1	TRBD1	.
CSASGLREDQPQHF	TGCAGTGCCAGTGGGCTCAGGGAAGATCAGCCCCAGCATTTT	TRBV20-1	TRBJ1-5	.	few
CATSRLAETQYF	TGTGCCACCAGCAGACTAGCGGAGACCCAGTACTTC	TRBV15	TRBJ2-5	.	.
CASSLGGMINYNEQFF	TGTGCCAGCAGCTTAGGAGGGATGATTAACTACAATGAGCAGTTCTTC	TRBV11-3	TRBJ2-1	.	few
CASSPGTAYGQYF	TGTGCCAGCTCACCAGGCACAGCCTACGGGCAGTACTTC	TRBV18	TRBJ2-7	.	.
CASSQASGSSEQYF	TGTGCCAGCAGCCAAGCCTCGGGAAGTTCCGAGCAGTACTTC	TRBV11-2	TRBJ2-7	.	.
CASSLTGEETQYF	TGTGCCAGCAGCTTGACAGGTGAAGAGACCCAGTACTTC	TRBV5-4	TRBJ2-5	.	.
CASSESNRANTEAFF	TGCGCCAGCAGTGAGTCGAACAGGGCAAACACTGAAGCTTTCTTT	TRBV10-2	TRBJ1-1	.	.
CATHSGGAETQYF	TGTGCCACCCATAGCGGGGGGGCGGAGACCCAGTACTTC	TRBV19	TRBJ2-5	TRBD2	.
CASSVGGYEAFF	TGTGCCAGCAGCGTGGGGGGTTATGAAGCTTTCTTT	TRBV5-6	TRBJ1-1	.	.
CATSRDIGTGGTSTDTQYF	TGTGCCACCAGCAGAGATATTGGGACTGGCGGAACTAGCACAGATACGCAGTATTTT	TRBV15	TRBJ2-3	.	.
CASSSPDREETQYF	TGTGCCAGCAGTTCCCCGGACAGGGAAGAGACCCAGTACTTC	TRBV28	TRBJ2-5	TRBD1	.
CASSLGLQNPYF	TGTGCCAGCAGTCTGGGACTTCAGAACCCCTATTTT	TRBV28	TRBJ2-3	.	once
CASSESEGGPGAEQFF	TGCGCCAGCAGTGAGTCCGAGGGAGGGCCCGGAGCTGAGCAGTTCTTC	TRBV10-1	TRBJ2-1	TRBD2	.
CATRTEQGSNQPQHF	TGTGCCACCAGGACTGAACAGGGTAGCAATCAGCCCCAGCATTTT	TRBV15	TRBJ1-5	.	once